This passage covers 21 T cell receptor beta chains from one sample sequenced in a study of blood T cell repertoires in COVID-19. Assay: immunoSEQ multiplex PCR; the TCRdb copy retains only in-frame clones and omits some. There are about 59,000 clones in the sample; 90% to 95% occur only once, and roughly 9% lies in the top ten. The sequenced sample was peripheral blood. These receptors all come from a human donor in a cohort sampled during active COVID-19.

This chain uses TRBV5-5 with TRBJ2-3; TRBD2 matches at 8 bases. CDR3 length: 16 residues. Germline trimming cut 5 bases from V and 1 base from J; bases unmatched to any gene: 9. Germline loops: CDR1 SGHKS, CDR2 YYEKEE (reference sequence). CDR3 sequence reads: CASRGDIAGRTDTQYF. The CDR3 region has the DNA TGTGCCAGCAGGGGTGATATAGCGGGGCGCACAGATACGCAGTATTTT.

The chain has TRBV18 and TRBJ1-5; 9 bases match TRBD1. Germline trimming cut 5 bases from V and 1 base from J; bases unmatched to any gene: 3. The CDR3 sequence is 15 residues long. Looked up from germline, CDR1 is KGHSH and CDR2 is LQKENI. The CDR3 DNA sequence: TGTGCCAGCTCAGTCGGACAGGGGAGCAATCAGCCCCAGCATTTT. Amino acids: CASSVGQGSNQPQHF.

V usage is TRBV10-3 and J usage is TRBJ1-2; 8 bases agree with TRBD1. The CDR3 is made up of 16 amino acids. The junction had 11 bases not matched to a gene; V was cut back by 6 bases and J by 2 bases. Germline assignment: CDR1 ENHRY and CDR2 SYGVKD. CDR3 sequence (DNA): TGTGCCATCAGCGCCCGGACAGGGAACGGAAACTATGGCTACACCTTC. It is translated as CAISARTGNGNYGYTF.

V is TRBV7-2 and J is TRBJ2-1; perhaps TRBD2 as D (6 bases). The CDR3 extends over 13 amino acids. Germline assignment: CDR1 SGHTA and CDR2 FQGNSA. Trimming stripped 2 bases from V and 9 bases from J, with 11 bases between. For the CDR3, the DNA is TGTGCCAGCAGCTTACCAATGCGGGGTGAGCAGTTCTTC. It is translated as CASSLPMRGEQFF.

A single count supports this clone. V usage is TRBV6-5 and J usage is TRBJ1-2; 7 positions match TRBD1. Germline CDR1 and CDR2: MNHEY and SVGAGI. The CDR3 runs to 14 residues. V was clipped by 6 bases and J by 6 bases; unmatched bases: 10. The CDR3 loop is CASRPTGSRDGYTF. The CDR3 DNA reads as TGTGCCAGCAGGCCGACAGGGAGTAGGGATGGCTACACCTTC.

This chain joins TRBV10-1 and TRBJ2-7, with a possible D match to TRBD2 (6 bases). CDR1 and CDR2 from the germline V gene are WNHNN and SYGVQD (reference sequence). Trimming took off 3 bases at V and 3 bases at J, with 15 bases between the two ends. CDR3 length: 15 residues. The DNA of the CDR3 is TGCGCCAGCAGTGATCCCCAAGGAGGGAACTACGAGCAGTACTTC. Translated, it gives CASSDPQGGNYEQYF.

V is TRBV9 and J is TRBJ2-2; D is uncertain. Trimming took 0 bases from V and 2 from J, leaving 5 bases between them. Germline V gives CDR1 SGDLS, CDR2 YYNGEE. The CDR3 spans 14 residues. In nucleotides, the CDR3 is TGTGCCAGCAGCGTAGGGCCTAACACCGGGGAGCTGTTTTTT. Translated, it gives CASSVGPNTGELFF.

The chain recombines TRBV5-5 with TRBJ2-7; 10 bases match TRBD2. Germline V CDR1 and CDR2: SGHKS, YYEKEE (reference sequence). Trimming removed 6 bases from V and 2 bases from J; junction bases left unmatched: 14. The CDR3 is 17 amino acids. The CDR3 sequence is CASNFHRTSGQAYEQYF. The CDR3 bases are TGTGCCAGCAATTTCCATCGGACTAGCGGACAAGCCTACGAGCAGTACTTC. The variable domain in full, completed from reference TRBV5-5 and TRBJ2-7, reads DAGVTQSPTHLIKTRGQQVTLRCSPISGHKSVSWYQQVLGQGPQFIFQYYEKEERGRGNFPDRFSARQFPNYSSELNVNALLLGDSALYLCASNFHRTSGQAYEQYFGPGTRLTVT.

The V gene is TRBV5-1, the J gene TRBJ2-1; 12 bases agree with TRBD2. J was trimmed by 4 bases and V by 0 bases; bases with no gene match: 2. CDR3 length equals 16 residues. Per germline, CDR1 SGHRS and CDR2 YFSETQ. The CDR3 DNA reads TGCGCCAGCAGCTTGGGACTAGCGGGAGCTTACAATGAGCAGTTCTTC. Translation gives CASSLGLAGAYNEQFF.

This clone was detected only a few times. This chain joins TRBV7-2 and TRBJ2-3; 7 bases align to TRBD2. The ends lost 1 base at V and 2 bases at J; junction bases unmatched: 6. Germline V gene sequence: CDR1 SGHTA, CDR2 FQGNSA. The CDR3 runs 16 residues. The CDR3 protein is CASSLVGGGFTDTQYF. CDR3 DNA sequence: TGTGCCAGCAGCTTAGTGGGGGGGGGTTTCACAGATACGCAGTATTTT. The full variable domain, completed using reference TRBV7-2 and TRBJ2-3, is GAGVSQSPSNKVTEKGKDVELRCDPISGHTALYWYRQSLGQGLEFLIYFQGNSAPDKSGLPSDRFSAERTGGSVSTLTIQRTQQEDSAVYLCASSLVGGGFTDTQYFGPGTRLTVL.

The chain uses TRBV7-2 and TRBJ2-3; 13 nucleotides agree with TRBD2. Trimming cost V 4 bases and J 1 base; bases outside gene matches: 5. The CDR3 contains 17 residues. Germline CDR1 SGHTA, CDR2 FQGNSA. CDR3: CASSSGTSGAGTDTQYF. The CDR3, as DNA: TGTGCCAGCAGCTCCGGGACTAGCGGGGCCGGCACAGATACGCAGTATTTT.

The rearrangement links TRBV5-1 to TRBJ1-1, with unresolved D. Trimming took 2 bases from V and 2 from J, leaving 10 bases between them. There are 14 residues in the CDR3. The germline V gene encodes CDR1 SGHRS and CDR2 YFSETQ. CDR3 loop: CASSFLGDNTEAFF. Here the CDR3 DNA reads TGCGCCAGCAGCTTTCTCGGAGACAACACTGAAGCTTTCTTT.

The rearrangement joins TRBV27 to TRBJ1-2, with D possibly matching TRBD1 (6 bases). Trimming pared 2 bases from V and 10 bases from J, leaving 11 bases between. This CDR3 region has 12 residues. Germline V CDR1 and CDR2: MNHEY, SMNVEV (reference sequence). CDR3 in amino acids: CASSLDRSDYTF. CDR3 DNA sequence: TGTGCCAGCAGTTTAGACAGGAGTGACTACACCTTC.

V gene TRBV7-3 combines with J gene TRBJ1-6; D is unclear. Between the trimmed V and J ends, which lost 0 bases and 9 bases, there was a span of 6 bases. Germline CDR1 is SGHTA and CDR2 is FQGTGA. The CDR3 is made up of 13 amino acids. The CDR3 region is CASSLTSSSPLHF. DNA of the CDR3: TGTGCCAGCAGCTTAACCAGTTCTTCACCCCTCCACTTT.

The CDR3 sequence: CSASGEYEQFF. As DNA, the CDR3 is TGCAGTGCTAGCGGGGAGTATGAGCAGTTCTTC. This chain links TRBV20-1 with TRBJ2-1, with D maybe TRBD2 (5 bases). CDR1 is DFQATT, CDR2 SNEGSKA, per germline (reference sequence). V was pared by 3 bases and J by 8 bases, with 8 bases between. There are 11 residues in the CDR3.

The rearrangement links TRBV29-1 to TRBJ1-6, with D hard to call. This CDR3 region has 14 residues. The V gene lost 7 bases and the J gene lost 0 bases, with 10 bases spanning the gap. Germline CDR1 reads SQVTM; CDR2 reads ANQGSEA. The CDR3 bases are TGCAGCGCCAGATCGGGCTCCTATAATTCACCCCTCCACTTT. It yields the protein CSARSGSYNSPLHF.

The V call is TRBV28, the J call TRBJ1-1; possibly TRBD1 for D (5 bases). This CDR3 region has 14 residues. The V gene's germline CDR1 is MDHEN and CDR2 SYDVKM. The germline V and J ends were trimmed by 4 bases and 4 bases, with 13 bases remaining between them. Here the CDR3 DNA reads TGTGCCAGCAGTTCTGGGGGGGTAGTCACTGAAGCTTTCTTT. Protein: CASSSGGVVTEAFF.

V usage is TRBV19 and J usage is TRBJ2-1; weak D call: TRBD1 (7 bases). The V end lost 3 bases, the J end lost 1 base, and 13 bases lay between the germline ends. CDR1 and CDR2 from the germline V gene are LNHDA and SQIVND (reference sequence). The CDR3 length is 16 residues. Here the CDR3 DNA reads TGTGCCAGTAGTATGGGGGGACAGATATCCTACAATGAGCAGTTCTTC. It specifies CASSMGGQISYNEQFF. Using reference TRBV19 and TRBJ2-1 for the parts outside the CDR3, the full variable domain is DGGITQSPKYLFRKEGQNVTLSCEQNLNHDAMYWYRQDPGQGLRLIYYSQIVNDFQKGDIAEGYSVSREKKESFPLTVTSAQKNPTAFYLCASSMGGQISYNEQFFGPGTRLTVL.

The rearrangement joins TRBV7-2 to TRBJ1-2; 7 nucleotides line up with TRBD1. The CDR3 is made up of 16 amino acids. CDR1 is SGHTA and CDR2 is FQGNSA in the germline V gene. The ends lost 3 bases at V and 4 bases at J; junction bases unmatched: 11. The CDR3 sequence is CASSFQDRVPSYGYTF. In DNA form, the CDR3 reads TGTGCCAGCAGCTTCCAAGACAGGGTTCCTTCCTATGGCTACACCTTC. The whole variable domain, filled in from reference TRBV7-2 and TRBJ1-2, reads GAGVSQSPSNKVTEKGKDVELRCDPISGHTALYWYRQSLGQGLEFLIYFQGNSAPDKSGLPSDRFSAERTGGSVSTLTIQRTQQEDSAVYLCASSFQDRVPSYGYTFGSGTRLTVV.

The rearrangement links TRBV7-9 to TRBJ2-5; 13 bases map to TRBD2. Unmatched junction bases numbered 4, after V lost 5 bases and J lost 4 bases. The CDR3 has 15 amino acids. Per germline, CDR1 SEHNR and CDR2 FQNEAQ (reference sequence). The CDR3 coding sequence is TGTGCCAGCAGCCCGGGACTAGCGGGATTAGAGACCCAGTACTTC. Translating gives CASSPGLAGLETQYF.

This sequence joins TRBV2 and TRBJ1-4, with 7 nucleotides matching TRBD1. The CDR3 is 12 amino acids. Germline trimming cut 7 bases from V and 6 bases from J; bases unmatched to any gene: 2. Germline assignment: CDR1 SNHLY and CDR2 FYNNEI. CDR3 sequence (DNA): TGTGCCAGCAACAGGGGCTATGAAAAACTGTTTTTT. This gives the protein CASNRGYEKLFF. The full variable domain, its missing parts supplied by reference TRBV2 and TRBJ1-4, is EPEVTQTPSHQVTQMGQEVILRCVPISNHLYFYWYRQILGQKVEFLVSFYNNEISEKSEIFDDQFSVERPDGSNFTLKIRSTKLEDSAMYFCASNRGYEKLFFGSGTQLSVL.